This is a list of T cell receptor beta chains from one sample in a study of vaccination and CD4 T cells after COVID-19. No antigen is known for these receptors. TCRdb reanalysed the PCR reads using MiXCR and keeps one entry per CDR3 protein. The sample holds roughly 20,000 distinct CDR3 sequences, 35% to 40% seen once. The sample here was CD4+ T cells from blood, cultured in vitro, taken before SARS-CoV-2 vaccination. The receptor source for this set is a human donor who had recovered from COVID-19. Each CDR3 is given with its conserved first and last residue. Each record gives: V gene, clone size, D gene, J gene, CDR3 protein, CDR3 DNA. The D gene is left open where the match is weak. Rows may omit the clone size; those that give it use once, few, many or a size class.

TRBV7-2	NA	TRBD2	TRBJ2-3	CASSLVLGIAGGSDTQYF	TGTGCCAGCAGCTTAGTATTAGGGATAGCGGGAGGGTCAGATACGCAGTATTTT
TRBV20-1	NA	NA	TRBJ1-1	CSARDQPYTEAFF	TGCAGTGCTAGAGATCAGCCCTACACTGAAGCTTTCTTT
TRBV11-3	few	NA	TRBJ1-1	CASSLDYSTEAFF	TGTGCCAGCAGCTTAGATTATAGTACTGAAGCTTTCTTT
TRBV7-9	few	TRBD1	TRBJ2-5	CASSLVTGGGETQYF	TGTGCCAGCAGCTTAGTGACAGGGGGCGGAGAGACCCAGTACTTC
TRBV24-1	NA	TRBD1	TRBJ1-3	CATSSGGTRNTIYF	TGTGCCACCAGTTCAGGGGGCACAAGAAACACCATATATTTT
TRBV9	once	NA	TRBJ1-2	CASSAAPTAYGYTF	TGTGCCAGCAGCGCTGCCCCGACAGCCTATGGCTACACCTTC
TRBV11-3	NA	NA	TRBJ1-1	CASSFRGTEAFF	TGTGCCAGCAGCTTCCGGGGCACTGAAGCTTTCTTT
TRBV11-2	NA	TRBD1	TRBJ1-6	CASSLTGTGVFNSPLHF	TGTGCCAGCAGCCTAACCGGGACAGGGGTGTTTAATTCACCCCTCCACTTT
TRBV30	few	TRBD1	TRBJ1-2	CAWSVRLGTGSGYTF	TGTGCCTGGAGTGTACGATTGGGGACAGGGTCTGGCTACACCTTC
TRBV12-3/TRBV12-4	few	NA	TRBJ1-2	CASSPDTAYGYTF	TGTGCCAGCAGTCCGGACACGGCCTATGGCTACACCTTC
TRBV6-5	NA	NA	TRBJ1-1	CASSYSRGGGSAEAFF	TGTGCCAGCAGTTACTCGAGGGGGGGAGGAAGCGCTGAAGCTTTCTTT
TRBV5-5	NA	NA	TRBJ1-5	CASSLLESGSLNQPQHF	TGTGCCAGCAGCTTGTTGGAGTCGGGAAGCCTTAATCAGCCCCAGCATTTT
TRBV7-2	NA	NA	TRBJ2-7	CASSSGTGTVSYEQYF	TGTGCCAGCAGCTCCGGAACCGGGACGGTTTCCTACGAGCAGTACTTC
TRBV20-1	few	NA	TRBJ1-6	CSASNRTNSPLHF	TGCAGTGCTAGTAACAGGACTAATTCACCCCTCCACTTT
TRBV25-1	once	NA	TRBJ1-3	CASAKVGGNTIYF	TGTGCCAGCGCCAAGGTGGGGGGAAACACCATATATTTT
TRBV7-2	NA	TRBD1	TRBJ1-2	CASSPRGDRGHYTF	TGTGCCAGCAGCCCTAGAGGGGACAGGGGGCACTACACCTTC
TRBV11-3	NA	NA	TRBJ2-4	CASSLVTGNIQYF	TGTGCCAGCAGCTTAGTTACGGGGAACATTCAGTACTTC
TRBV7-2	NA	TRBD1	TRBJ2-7	CASSPSAGTGYYEQYF	TGTGCCAGCAGTCCCTCGGCCGGGACAGGGTACTACGAGCAGTACTTC
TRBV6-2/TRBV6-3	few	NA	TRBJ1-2	CASSLPTPGVRGYTF	TGTGCCAGCAGCCTACCCACCCCAGGGGTTCGAGGCTACACCTTC
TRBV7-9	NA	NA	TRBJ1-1	CASTAGTLNTEAFF	TGTGCCAGCACCGCCGGGACACTGAACACTGAAGCTTTCTTT
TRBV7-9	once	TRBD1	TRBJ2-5	CASSPRGQKETQYF	TGTGCCAGCAGCCCCAGGGGGCAAAAAGAGACCCAGTACTTC
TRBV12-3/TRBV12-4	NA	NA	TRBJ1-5	CASSLQGNSNQPQHF	TGTGCCAGCAGTTTACAGGGGAATAGCAATCAGCCCCAGCATTTT
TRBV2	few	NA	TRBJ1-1	CASNLRANTEAFF	TGTGCCAGCAACCTCAGGGCGAACACTGAAGCTTTCTTT
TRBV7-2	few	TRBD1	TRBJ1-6	CASSLGFRGLSEGPLHF	TGTGCCAGCAGCTTAGGGTTCAGGGGGCTCAGTGAGGGACCCCTCCACTTT
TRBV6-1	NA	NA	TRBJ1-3	CASSTGGPSGNTIYF	TGTGCCAGCAGTACGGGAGGGCCCTCTGGAAACACCATATATTTT
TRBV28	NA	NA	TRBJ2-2	CASSFWDSSGAGELFF	TGTGCCAGCAGTTTTTGGGACTCCTCCGGGGCCGGGGAGCTGTTTTTT